The 21 T cell receptor beta chains given below trace back to one sample, sequenced in a study of blood T cell repertoires in COVID-19. Profiled with immunoSEQ multiplex PCR; TCRdb holds only in-frame clones, not every one. Here the sample spans some 68,000 clones, around 90% being singletons. Sequenced material: peripheral blood. The receptors derive from a man in his fifties or sixties with COVID-19, enrolled during active disease.

V usage is TRBV3-1 (or the pseudogene TRBV3-2) and J usage is TRBJ1-5; D is uncertain. This CDR3 spans 13 amino acids. In germline, CDR1 is LGHDT, CDR2 YNNKEL (reference sequence). The V and J ends lost 3 bases and 7 bases respectively, with 10 bases between them. The CDR3 here is CASSQSGFQPQHF. CDR3 nucleotides: TGTGCCAGCAGCCAGTCGGGGTTCCAGCCCCAGCATTTT.

The CDR3 sequence is CASSWDRSGNTEAFF. CDR3 bases: TGTGCCAGCAGCTGGGACAGGTCGGGGAACACTGAAGCTTTCTTT. This sequence joins TRBV5-6 and TRBJ1-1; 8 nucleotides line up with TRBD1. The ends lost 3 bases at V and 1 base at J; junction bases unmatched: 5. CDR1 is SGHDT, CDR2 YYEEEE, per germline. This CDR3 is built from 15 residues.

The table lists this clone with a count of one. This chain uses TRBV28 with TRBJ2-7, with D perhaps matching TRBD1 (5 bases). V lost 7 bases and J lost 2, with 18 bases in between. The CDR3 totals 15 residues. Germline V gene lookup returns CDR1 MDHEN and CDR2 SYDVKM. In nucleotides, the CDR3 is TGTGCCAGCACCCCTGGGGTGACAGAAGCCTACGAGCAGTACTTC. Its protein is CASTPGVTEAYEQYF.

Turning to this clone: The junction differs from germline at one of its ends, possibly a read error. The V call is TRBV6-1, the J call TRBJ1-1, with D unresolved. Germline CDR1 and CDR2: MNHNS and SASEGT. The CDR3 is 13 residues long. CDR3 in amino acids: CASGDRQNTEAFF. CDR3 bases: TGTGCCAGCGGTGACCGACAGAACACTGAAGCTTTCTTT.

CDR3 sequence reads: CAISPDRGVYGYTF. CDR3 sequence (DNA): TGTGCCATCAGTCCGGACAGGGGCGTCTATGGCTACACCTTC. V usage is TRBV10-3 and J usage is TRBJ1-2, with 9 positions matching TRBD1. The V gene's germline CDR1 is ENHRY and CDR2 SYGVKD. V was pared by 5 bases and J by 4 bases, with 5 bases of the junction left unmatched. CDR3 length: 14 residues.

The gene calls are TRBV4-1 and TRBJ2-7, with 9 bases matching TRBD2. Germline V gives CDR1 MGHRA, CDR2 YSYEKL. This CDR3 has 16 amino acids. The J segment lost 0 bases and the V segment lost 2 bases, leaving 5 bases of the junction unmatched. The chain's CDR3 is CASSQLAGTISYEQYF. CDR3 DNA sequence: TGCGCCAGCAGCCAACTAGCGGGGACAATCTCCTACGAGCAGTACTTC.

The V call is TRBV7-2, the J call TRBJ2-2; perhaps TRBD1 as D (6 bases). CDR3 length equals 13 residues. Trimming removed 5 bases at V and 7 bases at J, with 11 bases between. CDR1 SGHTA and CDR2 FQGNSA come from the germline V gene. The CDR3 region is CASSETGFGELFF. The CDR3, as DNA: TGTGCCAGCAGCGAAACAGGGTTCGGGGAGCTGTTTTTT.

CDR3 region: CASSNSGSGTYNEQFF. The DNA for the CDR3 is TGTGCCAGCAGCAATAGCGGGAGCGGAACCTACAATGAGCAGTTCTTC. The J gene is TRBJ2-1, the V gene TRBV3-1 (or the pseudogene TRBV3-2); 9 nucleotides agree with TRBD2. Per germline, CDR1 LGHDT and CDR2 YNNKEL (reference sequence). Trimming at V came to 5 bases and at J to 2 bases, leaving 7 bases not matched to a gene. The CDR3 is made up of 16 amino acids.

This rearrangement joins TRBV18 to TRBJ1-6, with D possibly matching TRBD1 (6 bases). CDR1 is KGHSH and CDR2 is LQKENI in the germline V gene. The V and J ends lost 6 bases and 5 bases respectively, with 14 bases between them. CDR3 length equals 15 residues. CDR3 bases: TGTGCCAGCTCCACGGGGGGCCCCAATAATTCACCCCTCCACTTT. Protein product: CASSTGGPNNSPLHF.

This chain joins TRBV2 and TRBJ1-1; D remains unclear. Trimming shortened V by 0 bases and J by 11 bases, and 4 bases separated the two germline ends. Germline CDR1 is SNHLY and CDR2 is FYNNEI. The CDR3 is 10 amino acids. In nucleotides, the CDR3 is TGTGCCAGCAGTGAAGCCGGGGCTTTCTTT. Amino acids: CASSEAGAFF. The full variable domain, its missing parts supplied by reference TRBV2 and TRBJ1-1, is EPEVTQTPSHQVTQMGQEVILRCVPISNHLYFYWYRQILGQKVEFLVSFYNNEISEKSEIFDDQFSVERPDGSNFTLKIRSTKLEDSAMYFCASSEAGAFFGQGTRLTVV.

CDR3: CATRTAGVVETQYF. The CDR3, as DNA: TGTGCCACCCGTACGGCGGGAGTGGTCGAGACCCAGTACTTC. This chain joins TRBV10-3 and TRBJ2-5; 7 bases map to TRBD2. CDR3 size: 14 residues. Germline V gene lookup returns CDR1 ENHRY and CDR2 SYGVKD. The V segment lost 10 bases and the J segment 5 bases; nucleotides outside the gene matches: 13.

The CDR3 region is CASRRQGLQNTIYF. The CDR3 bases are TGTGCCAGCAGAAGACAGGGGTTACAAAACACCATATATTTT. The rearrangement uses TRBV6-5 and TRBJ1-3, with 8 bases lining up with TRBD1. The CDR3 sequence is 14 residues long. Germline assignment: CDR1 MNHEY and CDR2 SVGAGI. The trim removed 6 bases at V and 6 bases at J, leaving 7 bases unmatched.

This clone has a single count. J is TRBJ1-5 and V is TRBV7-2; no definite D call. The germline V and J ends were trimmed by 2 bases and 7 bases, with 18 bases remaining between them. Germline V CDR1 and CDR2: SGHTA, FQGNSA. The CDR3 is 16 residues long. In DNA form, the CDR3 reads TGTGCCAGCAGCTTATCGCACAACCCAGGAGGACAGCCCCAGCATTTT. As protein: CASSLSHNPGGQPQHF.

This chain joins TRBV6-5 and TRBJ1-2; 10 bases are a match to TRBD1. Germline trimming cut 4 bases from V and 2 bases from J; bases unmatched to any gene: 7. Germline loops: CDR1 MNHEY, CDR2 SVGAGI. This CDR3 spans 16 amino acids. CDR3 amino acids: CASSWTGGLSNYGYTF. The CDR3 nucleotides read TGTGCCAGCAGTTGGACAGGGGGGCTCTCGAACTATGGCTACACCTTC.

This clone was picked up one time. The rearrangement uses TRBV19 and TRBJ2-7; 12 positions agree with TRBD1. J was trimmed by 4 bases and V by 5 bases; bases with no gene match: 9. The CDR3 has 16 amino acids. The V gene's germline CDR1 is LNHDA and CDR2 SQIVND (reference sequence). The CDR3 sequence is CASSSPGQGADYEQYF. The CDR3 DNA follows: TGTGCCAGTAGTTCACCGGGACAGGGGGCAGATTACGAGCAGTACTTC. Based on the CDR3 plus reference TRBV19 and TRBJ2-7, the full variable domain is DGGITQSPKYLFRKEGQNVTLSCEQNLNHDAMYWYRQDPGQGLRLIYYSQIVNDFQKGDIAEGYSVSREKKESFPLTVTSAQKNPTAFYLCASSSPGQGADYEQYFGPGTRLTVT.

This clone was recorded a few times. This chain joins TRBV5-1 and TRBJ1-2; no clear D. The CDR3 loop spans 13 amino acids. From germline, CDR1 is SGHRS and CDR2 YFSETQ. Trimming stripped 2 bases from V and 3 bases from J, with 8 bases between. This CDR3 reads CASSLTLDYGYTF. CDR3 DNA sequence: TGCGCCAGCAGCTTAACATTGGACTATGGCTACACCTTC.

V and J are TRBV23-1 and TRBJ2-1, with 10 bases lining up with TRBD2. TRBV23-1 is sorted into the ORF group, with uncertain function. The CDR3 consists of 17 residues. V trimming: 5 bases; J trimming: 1 base; junction bases outside the gene matches: 8. The CDR3 DNA reads TGCGCCAGCAGTTTAGCGCTAGCGGGAGAATCCTACAATGAGCAGTTCTTC. Residues: CASSLALAGESYNEQFF.

CDR3 sequence (DNA): TGTGCCAGCAGTTCAGCTAGCGGGAGTTTTTCCTACGAGCAGTACTTC. Its translation: CASSSASGSFSYEQYF. The V call is TRBV6-2 or TRBV6-3, the J call TRBJ2-7, with 10 bases matching TRBD2. Trimming at V came to 4 bases and at J to 1 base, leaving 7 bases not matched to a gene. CDR1 is MNHEY and CDR2 is SVGEGT in the germline V gene. CDR3 size: 16 residues.

This clone appeared a few times. V gene TRBV29-1 combines with J gene TRBJ2-7; 8 bases align to TRBD1. The V gene end was trimmed by 7 bases and the J gene end by 6 bases; junction bases not matched to a gene: 11. The CDR3 runs 13 residues. Germline V CDR1 and CDR2: SQVTM, ANQGSEA. The CDR3 DNA reads as TGCAGCGCCCTAGACAGGGGCCGTGGCGAGCAGTACTTC. As protein: CSALDRGRGEQYF.

This clone has only one observation. The chain is built from TRBV9 and TRBJ2-5; 7 nucleotides align to TRBD2. With 3 bases clipped from V and 3 bases from J, the junction kept 5 bases outside the gene matches. The CDR3 sequence is 14 residues long. The germline gives CDR1 SGDLS, CDR2 YYNGEE. In nucleotides, the CDR3 is TGTGCCAGCAGCGGTCCTAGCGGCGAAGAGACCCAGTACTTC. Translated, it gives CASSGPSGEETQYF.

The CDR3 region has the DNA TGCGCCAGCAGCGCCCCAACTAGCACAGATACGCAGTATTTT. This gives the protein CASSAPTSTDTQYF. The rearrangement joins TRBV5-1 to TRBJ2-3; D remains ambiguous. Trimming removed 4 bases from V and 0 bases from J, with 9 bases in between. Per germline, CDR1 SGHRS and CDR2 YFSETQ. The CDR3 is 14 amino acids.